This entry features one T cell receptor (beta chain) sequence. The antigen remains undetermined. This record belongs to a study of post-analysis software for immune sequencing data. In the study overall: Relapsing-remitting, secondary progressive and progressive-relapsing forms made up the multiple sclerosis disease courses.

Broader study findings: Patients carried four or five TRBV segments more frequently than controls did, and TRBV5-6, TRBV5-1 and TRBV20-1 were among them. Patients with multiple sclerosis recorded significantly lower normalized Chao1 diversity than controls, the study found. Analysis by F measure revealed that same-batch samples clustered strongly together.

The TCR beta cDNA libraries carried unique molecular identifiers. Input amounts of roughly 0.9 to 10 million T cells were used. These gave roughly 500,000 cDNA molecules, so each molecule approximated one T cell. TCRdb independently ran MiXCR on the PCR reads; one entry per CDR3 protein. The sample carries almost 700,000 distinct CDR3 sequences, about 60% recorded once. CDR3 size: 17 residues. Per germline, CDR1 SGHTA and CDR2 FQGNSA. The trim removed 5 bases at V and 2 bases at J, leaving 6 bases unmatched. The receptor was isolated from a girl aged 2 to 10 with multiple sclerosis. The specimen sequenced was blood. The V call is TRBV7-2, the J call TRBJ2-1; 13 positions match TRBD2. The CDR3 here is CASSVLAGGEAYNEQFF. The CDR3 DNA reads as TGTGCCAGCAGCGTACTAGCGGGGGGGGAGGCCTACAATGAGCAGTTCTTC.